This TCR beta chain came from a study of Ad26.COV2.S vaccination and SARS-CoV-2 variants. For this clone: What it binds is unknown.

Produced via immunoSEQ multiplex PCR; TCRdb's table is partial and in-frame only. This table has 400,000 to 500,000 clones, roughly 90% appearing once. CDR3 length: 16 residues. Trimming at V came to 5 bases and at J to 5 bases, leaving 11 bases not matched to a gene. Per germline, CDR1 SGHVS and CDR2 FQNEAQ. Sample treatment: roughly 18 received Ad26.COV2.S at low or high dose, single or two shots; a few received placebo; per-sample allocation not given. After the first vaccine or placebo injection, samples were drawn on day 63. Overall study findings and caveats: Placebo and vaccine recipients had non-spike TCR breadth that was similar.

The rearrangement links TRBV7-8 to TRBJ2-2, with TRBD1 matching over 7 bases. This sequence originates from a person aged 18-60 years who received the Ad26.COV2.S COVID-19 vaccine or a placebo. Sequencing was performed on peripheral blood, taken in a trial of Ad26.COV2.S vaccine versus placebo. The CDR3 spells CASSPERTGVTGELFF. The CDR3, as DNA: TGTGCCAGCAGCCCAGAGAGGACAGGTGTTACCGGGGAGCTGTTTTTT.